This T cell receptor beta chain was documented in a study of CXCR3-negative and CXCR3-positive naive CD8 T cells. The study, taken as a whole, reports: TRB CDR3s were more hydrophobic in CXCR3-positive than in CXCR3-negative naive cells. Fresh PBMCs served for most assays, and CXCR3 expression fell partially after cryopreservation.

UMI labels and 5' RACE were used to prepare the TRB cDNA libraries. TCRdb reanalyzed the 5' RACE reads, giving one entry per CDR3 protein sequence and no DNA. The specimen's table records around 140,000 distinct CDR3 sequences. Turning to this clonotype: The antigen is unknown.

Germline-derived CDR1 and CDR2 are SQVTM and ANQGSEA. The CDR3 runs 13 residues. Sequencing was carried out using naive CXCR3+ CD8+ T cells from blood. Sample subset: CD45RO-CCR7+CD27+CD95- naive CD8+ T cells expressing CXCR3 (TNR3+). The V and J genes are TRBV29-1 and TRBJ2-7; no DNA is available, so the TRBD2 call from TCRdb remains unchecked. This clonotype was sampled from a human donor in good health. Some clones in this sample may be carry-over from other donors' samples. CDR3 residues: CSVEDQGGDEQYF.